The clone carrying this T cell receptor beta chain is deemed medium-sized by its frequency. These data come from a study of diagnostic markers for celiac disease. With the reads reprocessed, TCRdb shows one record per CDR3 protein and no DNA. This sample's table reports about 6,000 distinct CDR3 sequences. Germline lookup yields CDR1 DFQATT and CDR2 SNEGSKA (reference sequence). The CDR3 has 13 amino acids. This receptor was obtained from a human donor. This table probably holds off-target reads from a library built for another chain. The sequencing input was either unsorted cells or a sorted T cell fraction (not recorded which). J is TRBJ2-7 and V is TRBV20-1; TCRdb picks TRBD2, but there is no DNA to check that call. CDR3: CSVIIAGTYEQYF.